This paragraph reports one TCR beta chain. The antigen remains undetermined. Co-extracting RNA and DNA was done with 20-30 mg of unsorted bulk tissue as input. With V trimmed by 5 bases and J by 8 bases, 4 bases remained unmatched. The CDR3 runs to 14 residues. From germline, CDR1 is MGHDK and CDR2 SYGVNS. Researchers generated TCR beta cDNA from about 450 ng of total RNA, relying on a constant-region primer. Three nested multiplex PCR rounds, a slightly modified ARM-PCR method, built the TCR beta libraries. Two initial PCR rounds of around 10 cycles each paired TRBV1-TRBV30 forward primers with a C-beta reverse primer. TCRdb processed the multiplex PCR reads anew with MiXCR; each CDR3 protein has one entry. Here the sample spans some 87,000 distinct CDR3 sequences, just over 65% being singletons. The sample originates from a study of tumor-infiltrating lymphocytes in primary liver carcinoma. Study results and limitations: The top-250-clone fraction was significantly higher in tumors than in blood (p = 0.039).

The sequenced sample consisted of tumor-adjacent normal liver tissue. The V gene is TRBV25-1, the J gene TRBJ2-1; 12 nucleotides align to TRBD2. The TCR sequence derives from a man aged 40-50 years with primary liver carcinoma and hepatitis B virus infection. As DNA, the CDR3 is TGTGCCAGCAGTACTAGCGGGAGGCCCCATGAGCAGTTCTTC. Its translation: CASSTSGRPHEQFF.